The rows below give T cell receptor beta chains drawn from one sample of a study of STAT5B mutations in CD4+ large granular lymphocyte leukemia. The protocol was immunoSEQ multiplex PCR, while the TCRdb copy is restricted to in-frame clones and leaves out a portion. The sample gives over 35,000 clones, 70% to 90% of which show up once; over 1% is in the top ten. The sequencing input was CD4+ T cells from blood buffy coats. These receptors all come from a human donor in good health. Both conserved end residues are part of each CDR3. The D gene is left open where the match is weak. Size is omitted from some rows. Given values are once, few, many or a class for expanded clones.

j_call | d_call | v_call | clone_size | cdr3_aa | cdr3_nt
TRBJ1-1 | - | TRBV18 | - | CASSPPGPSWKVAFF | TGTGCCAGCTCACCACCGGGGCCATCTTGGAAGGTGGCTTTCTTT
TRBJ2-1 | - | TRBV6-6 | - | CASSPEAGPGDEQFF | TGTGCCAGCAGTCCCGAGGCGGGCCCTGGGGATGAGCAGTTCTTC
TRBJ1-5 | - | TRBV15 | - | CATSRALQPQHF | TGTGCCACCAGCAGAGCCTTACAGCCCCAGCATTTT
TRBJ1-4 | - | TRBV5-1 | - | CASNSVGGFGEKLFF | TGCGCCAGCAACTCTGTGGGCGGTTTTGGCGAAAAACTGTTTTTT
TRBJ1-1 | - | TRBV20-1 | - | CSARQNTEAFF | TGCAGTGCTAGGCAGAACACTGAAGCTTTCTTT
TRBJ2-7 | - | TRBV27 | few | CASMVQGKSYEQYF | TGTGCCAGCATGGTACAGGGCAAGTCCTACGAGCAGTACTTC
TRBJ2-5 | TRBD1 | TRBV19 | - | CASSTQGAGETQYF | TGTGCCAGTAGTACTCAGGGGGCAGGGGAGACCCAGTACTTC
TRBJ2-7 | TRBD1 | TRBV12-5 | - | CASGLGSRGPSPYF | TGTGCTAGTGGTTTGGGGAGCAGGGGGCCGAGTCCGTACTTC
TRBJ1-2 | - | TRBV11-3 | once | CASSSGPPGGGYTF | TGTGCCAGCAGCTCGGGACCTCCGGGCGGTGGCTACACCTTC
TRBJ1-5 | - | TRBV19 | - | CASSIGQISNQPQHF | TGTGCCAGTAGTATTGGACAGATTAGCAATCAGCCCCAGCATTTT
TRBJ1-4 | TRBD1 | TRBV30 | - | CAWTGTGGEKLFF | TGTGCCTGGACCGGGACAGGCGGCGAAAAACTGTTTTTT
TRBJ1-6 | - | TRBV4-2 | few | CASSQDGGQNSPLHF | TGTGCCAGCAGCCAAGACGGCGGACAGAATTCACCCCTCCACTTT
TRBJ2-1 | TRBD2 | TRBV7-9 | - | CASSLLAGVAVPFF | TGTGCCAGCAGCCTACTAGCGGGGGTAGCGGTTCCGTTCTTC
TRBJ1-2 | TRBD1 | TRBV6-1 | - | CASSEADRPPGTF | TGTGCCAGCAGTGAAGCGGACAGGCCCCCAGGCACCTTC
TRBJ2-7 | - | TRBV27 | - | CASGFYEQYF | TGTGCCAGTGGGTTCTACGAGCAGTACTTC
TRBJ1-5 | - | TRBV27 | - | CASSLFHLDREPQHF | TGTGCCAGCAGTTTATTCCACCTGGACCGGGAGCCCCAGCATTTT
TRBJ2-5 | TRBD1 | TRBV30 | - | CAWSGWLPGTGIQETQYF | TGTGCCTGGAGTGGCTGGCTCCCCGGGACAGGGATCCAAGAGACCCAGTACTTC
TRBJ2-2 | TRBD2 | TRBV7-3 | - | CASSPGTSGGELFF | TGTGCCAGCAGCCCAGGGACTAGCGGCGGGGAGCTGTTTTTT
TRBJ2-3 | - | TRBV14 | once | CASSLRVRIFTDTQYF | TGTGCCAGCAGCCTCAGGGTAAGGATTTTCACAGATACGCAGTATTTT
TRBJ2-3 | - | TRBV5-1 | - | CASSLATDTQYF | TGCGCCAGCAGCTTGGCCACAGATACGCAGTATTTT
TRBJ2-3 | TRBD2 | TRBV30 | - | CAWKYGSGGITDTQYF | TGTGCCTGGAAGTATGGCAGCGGGGGGATCACAGATACGCAGTATTTT
TRBJ2-1 | - | TRBV27 | - | CAASGRRNEQFF | TGTGCCGCCTCCGGGAGACGCAATGAGCAGTTCTTC
TRBJ2-7 | - | TRBV5-4 | - | CASSQDPPSYEQYF | TGTGCCAGCAGCCAGGACCCCCCCTCCTACGAGCAGTACTTC
TRBJ2-7 | TRBD1 | TRBV28 | - | CASSSSTGGRTYEQYF | TGTGCCAGCAGTTCCTCCACAGGGGGCAGGACCTACGAGCAGTACTTC
TRBJ2-1 | TRBD2 | TRBV11-2 | - | CASSFTPLAAYNEQFF | TGTGCCAGCAGTTTTACCCCACTAGCGGCGTACAATGAGCAGTTCTTC
TRBJ1-1 | - | TRBV30 | - | CAWIQLNTEAFF | TGTGCCTGGATCCAGCTGAACACTGAAGCTTTCTTT
TRBJ1-1 | - | TRBV30 | - | CAWSVQDTEAFF | TGTGCCTGGAGTGTACAGGACACTGAAGCTTTCTTT
TRBJ2-7 | - | TRBV4-1 | - | CASSQDSGAWSYEQYF | TGCGCCAGCAGCCAAGATTCGGGGGCCTGGTCCTACGAGCAGTACTTC
TRBJ2-1 | TRBD2 | TRBV27 | - | CASSMSGSSYNEQFF | TGTGCCAGCAGTATGAGCGGGAGCTCCTACAATGAGCAGTTCTTC
TRBJ2-4 | - | TRBV7-9 | - | CASSLNLGWAKNIQYF | TGTGCCAGCAGCTTAAACCTGGGTTGGGCCAAAAACATTCAGTACTTC
TRBJ2-7 | - | TRBV28 | - | CATDGGHTYEQYF | TGTGCCACCGACGGGGGACATACCTACGAGCAGTACTTC
TRBJ2-1 | - | TRBV19 | - | CASSMSSRGHLTYNEQFF | TGTGCCAGTAGTATGTCCTCGCGGGGGCATCTTACCTACAATGAGCAGTTCTTC
TRBJ1-6 | - | TRBV27 | - | CASQRPGPNNSPLHF | TGTGCCAGCCAACGTCCAGGGCCCAATAATTCACCCCTCCACTTT
TRBJ2-5 | - | TRBV7-8 | - | CASSLRGETQYF | TGTGCCAGCAGCTTAAGGGGAGAGACCCAGTACTTC
TRBJ2-5 | TRBD1 | TRBV2 | - | CASSERTGGGKETQYF | TGTGCCAGCAGTGAAAGGACAGGGGGAGGTAAAGAGACCCAGTACTTC
TRBJ2-6 | - | TRBV7-6 | - | CASSLEFAGGANVLTF | TGTGCCAGCAGCTTGGAGTTTGCCGGTGGGGCCAACGTCCTGACTTTC
TRBJ1-5 | TRBD1 | TRBV6-6 | once | CASSPGTGGYQPQHF | TGTGCCAGCAGTCCAGGGACAGGGGGATACCAGCCCCAGCATTTT
TRBJ2-1 | TRBD2 | TRBV7-8 | - | CASSLGGTGGIYNEQFF | TGTGCCAGCAGCTTAGGGGGGACGGGGGGAATCTACAATGAGCAGTTCTTC
TRBJ1-5 | - | TRBV4-2 | - | CASSQDSLQPQHF | TGTGCCAGCAGCCAAGACTCCCTACAGCCCCAGCATTTT